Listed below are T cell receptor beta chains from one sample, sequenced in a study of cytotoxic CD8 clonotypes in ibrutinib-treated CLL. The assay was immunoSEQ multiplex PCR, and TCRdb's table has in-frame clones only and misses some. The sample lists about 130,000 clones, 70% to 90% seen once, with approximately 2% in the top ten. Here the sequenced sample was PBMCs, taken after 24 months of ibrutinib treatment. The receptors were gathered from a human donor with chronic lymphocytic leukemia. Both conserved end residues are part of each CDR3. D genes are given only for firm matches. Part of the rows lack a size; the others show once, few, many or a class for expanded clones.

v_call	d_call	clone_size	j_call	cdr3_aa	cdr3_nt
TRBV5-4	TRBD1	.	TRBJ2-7	CASSLGGQGRYEQYF	TGTGCCAGCAGCTTGGGAGGACAGGGGCGGTACGAGCAGTACTTC
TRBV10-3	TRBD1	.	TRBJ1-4	CAISGTGGKGEKLFF	TGTGCCATCAGTGGGACAGGGGGTAAAGGTGAAAAACTGTTTTTT
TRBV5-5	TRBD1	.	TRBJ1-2	CASSLGDRVPNYGYTF	TGTGCCAGCAGCTTGGGGGACAGAGTTCCCAACTATGGCTACACCTTC
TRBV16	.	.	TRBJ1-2	CASSRSTLADGYTF	TGTGCCAGCAGCCGAAGCACTCTTGCGGATGGCTACACCTTC
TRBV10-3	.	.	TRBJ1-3	CAISSTSSGNTIYF	TGTGCCATCAGTTCTACATCCTCTGGAAACACCATATATTTT
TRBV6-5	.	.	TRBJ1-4	CASRAGGGEKLFF	TGTGCCAGCAGGGCCGGCGGTGGCGAAAAACTGTTTTTT
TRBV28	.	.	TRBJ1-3	CASGSIGSPWAGNTIYF	TGTGCCAGCGGATCGATCGGGTCCCCCTGGGCTGGAAACACCATATATTTT
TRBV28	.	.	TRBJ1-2	CASTPTPVHGYTF	TGTGCCAGCACCCCGACGCCGGTCCATGGCTACACCTTC
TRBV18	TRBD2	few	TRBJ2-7	CASSPRDYSYEQYF	TGTGCCAGCTCACCACGGGACTACTCCTACGAGCAGTACTTC
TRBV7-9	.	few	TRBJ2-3	CASSLVSDTQYF	TGTGCCAGCAGCTTAGTGTCAGATACGCAGTATTTT
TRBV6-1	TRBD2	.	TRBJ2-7	CASSGLAGGYEQYF	TGTGCCAGCAGTGGCTTAGCGGGGGGATACGAGCAGTACTTC
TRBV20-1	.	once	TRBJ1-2	CSPGGLYGYTF	TGCAGTCCGGGGGGGCTCTATGGCTACACCTTC
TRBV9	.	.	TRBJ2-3	CASSPHWTSTDTQYF	TGTGCCAGCAGCCCCCACTGGACCTCGACAGATACGCAGTATTTT
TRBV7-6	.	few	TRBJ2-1	CASSPLAREQFF	TGTGCCAGCAGCCCTCTGGCACGGGAGCAGTTCTTC
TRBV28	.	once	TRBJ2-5	CASSSPETQYF	TGTGCCAGCAGTTCCCCGGAGACCCAGTACTTC
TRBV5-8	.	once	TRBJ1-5	CASSPGTTGNQPQHF	TGTGCCAGCAGCCCAGGGACGACGGGCAATCAGCCCCAGCATTTT
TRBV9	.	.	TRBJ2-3	CASSVGSGGGTQYF	TGTGCCAGCAGCGTAGGATCAGGGGGAGGGACGCAGTATTTT
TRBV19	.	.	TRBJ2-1	CASSGREFYNEQFF	TGTGCCAGTAGTGGACGGGAGTTCTACAATGAGCAGTTCTTC
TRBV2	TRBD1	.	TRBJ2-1	CASRGTGKQISYNEQFF	TGTGCCAGCAGGGGGACAGGGAAGCAAATCTCCTACAATGAGCAGTTCTTC
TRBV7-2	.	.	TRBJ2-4	CASSLELGRNIQYF	TGTGCCAGCAGCTTAGAGTTGGGCAGGAACATTCAGTACTTC
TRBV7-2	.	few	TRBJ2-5	CASSAQQDGTQYF	TGTGCCAGCAGCGCCCAGCAGGACGGGACCCAGTACTTC